The 19 T cell receptor beta chains reported below all come from one sample, sequenced in a study of cytomegalovirus exposure and HLA in healthy donors. The assay was immunoSEQ multiplex PCR, and TCRdb's table has in-frame clones only and misses some. The sample shows 250,000 to 350,000 clones, about nine tenths of them seen only once. The sample consisted of PBMCs. The receptors derive from a young woman in good health and CMV-seropositive.

The chain employs TRBV7-3 and TRBJ2-7; TRBD1 agrees at 9 bases. From germline, CDR1 is SGHTA and CDR2 FQGTGA. V shed 0 bases and J 5 bases; nucleotides not matched to a gene: 5. The CDR3 contains 15 residues. CDR3 nucleotides: TGTGCCAGCAGCTTAACCCCGGGACAGGGTGACGAGCAGTACTTC. Translating gives CASSLTPGQGDEQYF.

In its sample, this clone was seen once. The rearrangement links TRBV15 to TRBJ2-4, with 8 nucleotides matching TRBD1. The V and J ends lost 0 bases and 7 bases, in that order; junction bases with no gene match: 8. From germline, CDR1 is LNHNV and CDR2 YYDKDF (reference sequence). The CDR3 has 16 amino acids. The CDR3 spells CATSRDLSGGENIQYF. The CDR3 region has the DNA TGTGCCACCAGCAGAGATCTTTCAGGGGGCGAGAACATTCAGTACTTC.

This sequence joins TRBV5-1 and TRBJ1-1; maybe TRBD1 (6 bases). Trimming cost V 0 bases and J 7 bases, with 10 bases left between them. CDR1 is SGHRS, CDR2 YFSETQ, per germline. This CDR3 comprises 13 residues. The CDR3 protein is CASSLVGGLEAFF. The CDR3 DNA sequence: TGCGCCAGCAGCTTGGTTGGGGGCCTTGAAGCTTTCTTT.

V usage is TRBV9 and J usage is TRBJ1-5, with D uncertain. From germline, CDR1 is SGDLS and CDR2 YYNGEE. The CDR3 has 13 amino acids. Trimming removed 2 bases at V and 6 bases at J, with 9 bases between. As DNA, the CDR3 is TGTGCCAGCAGCGTCAGTACCGGTCAGCCCCAGCATTTT. This gives the protein CASSVSTGQPQHF.

This sequence joins TRBV9 and TRBJ2-7; the D gene could be TRBD1 or TRBD2 (5 bases each). This CDR3 has 16 amino acids. Trimming stripped 0 bases from V and 4 bases from J, with 17 bases between. CDR1 is SGDLS, CDR2 YYNGEE, per germline. CDR3 DNA sequence: TGTGCCAGCAGCGTAGGAGGGGTAAGGCCTACTTACGAGCAGTACTTC. Protein sequence: CASSVGGVRPTYEQYF. Complete variable domain (other parts from reference TRBV9 and TRBJ2-7): DSGVTQTPKHLITATGQRVTLRCSPRSGDLSVYWYQQSLDQGLQFLIQYYNGEERAKGNILERFSAQQFPDLHSELNLSSLELGDSALYFCASSVGGVRPTYEQYFGPGTRLTVT.

The chain joins TRBV10-1 to TRBJ1-5; 10 nucleotides match TRBD1. The germline CDR1 and CDR2 sequences are WNHNN and SYGVQD (reference sequence). The CDR3 length is 19 residues. Trimming at V came to 4 bases and at J to 0 bases, leaving 12 bases not matched to a gene. CDR3 in amino acids: CASSVWDRGNDHSNQPQHF. As DNA, the CDR3 is TGCGCCAGCAGTGTATGGGACAGGGGTAACGATCATAGCAATCAGCCCCAGCATTTT.

This chain joins TRBV5-4 and TRBJ2-3; 13 bases match TRBD2. CDR3 length: 16 amino acids. The germline CDR1 and CDR2 sequences are SGHNT and YYREEE (reference sequence). V lost 9 bases, J lost 2 bases, and 9 bases stayed unmatched. CDR3 in DNA: TGTGCCACCCCGGGACTAGCGGGGACAGCCACAGATACGCAGTATTTT. It encodes CATPGLAGTATDTQYF.

The count of this clone is one. The J gene is TRBJ2-1, the V gene TRBV27; 9 bases align to TRBD2. Per germline, CDR1 MNHEY and CDR2 SMNVEV (reference sequence). J gave up 5 bases and V 5 bases, and 7 bases lay outside the gene matches. This CDR3 region has 15 residues. The CDR3 region is CASSRLAGVHNEQFF. CDR3 bases: TGTGCCAGCAGTCGATTAGCGGGAGTACACAATGAGCAGTTCTTC.

The CDR3, as DNA: TGTGCCAGCAGTGAAAGACAGGGGATTGAAAAACTGTTTTTT. Residues: CASSERQGIEKLFF. The chain uses TRBV6-1 and TRBJ1-4; 8 bases are shared with TRBD1. CDR1 MNHNS and CDR2 SASEGT come from the germline V gene. V gave up 2 bases and J gave up 7 bases; unmatched junction bases: 3. The CDR3 consists of 14 residues.

V usage is TRBV27 and J usage is TRBJ2-5, with 8 nucleotides matching TRBD1. Looked up from germline, CDR1 is MNHEY and CDR2 is SMNVEV (reference sequence). J gave up 7 bases and V 10 bases, and 17 bases lay outside the gene matches. The CDR3 extends over 15 amino acids. The CDR3, as DNA: TGTGCCACCGGGAAGCCGGGACAGGTGGTTCGGACCCAGTACTTC. Translating it yields CATGKPGQVVRTQYF.

The gene calls are TRBV5-4 and TRBJ2-7; possible D gene TRBD1, 6 bases. Germline values: CDR1 SGHNT, CDR2 YYREEE (reference sequence). The CDR3 is 15 residues long. V lost 4 bases and J 0 bases, leaving 14 bases between the germline ends. CDR3 amino acids: CASSGPGDSSYEQYF. CDR3 coding DNA: TGTGCCAGCAGCGGGCCAGGGGATTCCTCCTACGAGCAGTACTTC.

The J gene is TRBJ1-6, the V gene TRBV2; the D is unclear. CDR3 length equals 14 residues. CDR1 is SNHLY, CDR2 FYNNEI, per germline. The V end lost 6 bases, the J end lost 5 bases, and 11 bases lay between the germline ends. The DNA of the CDR3 is TGTGCCAGCAGCCTAGGACGGAATAATTCACCCCTCCACTTT. Amino acid sequence: CASSLGRNNSPLHF.

This clone was detected only once. The chain couples TRBV6-5 to TRBJ1-2; the D gene is possibly TRBD1 (5 bases). The V end lost 0 bases, the J end lost 6 bases, and 17 bases lay between the germline ends. Germline lookup yields CDR1 MNHEY and CDR2 SVGAGI. The CDR3 covers 16 residues. The CDR3 reads CASSYSRSTGLNGYTF. The CDR3 DNA sequence: TGTGCCAGCAGTTACTCGAGGTCCACGGGGCTCAATGGCTACACCTTC.

The rearrangement links TRBV9 to TRBJ2-2, with D maybe TRBD1 (5 bases). V was shortened by 4 bases and J by 5 bases, with 12 bases between the two germline ends. Per germline, CDR1 SGDLS and CDR2 YYNGEE. The CDR3 covers 14 residues. The CDR3 nucleotides are TGTGCCAGCAGCTTCAGGGCGGCGACCGGGGAGCTGTTTTTT. The encoded protein is CASSFRAATGELFF.

This clone was seen repeatedly, ten times or more. The CDR3 spells CATSRGGPPHEQYF. DNA of the CDR3: TGTGCCACCAGCAGAGGGGGCCCCCCCCACGAGCAGTACTTC. This sequence joins TRBV15 and TRBJ2-7; a weak D match, TRBD1 (5 bases). V dropped 1 base and J dropped 5 bases, with 12 bases sitting between them. Germline CDR1 LNHNV, CDR2 YYDKDF (reference sequence). The CDR3 has 14 amino acids.

This clone was recorded once. This chain links TRBV27 with TRBJ2-3; D call uncertain. Germline V CDR1 and CDR2: MNHEY, SMNVEV (reference sequence). V lost 4 bases and J lost 0, with 5 bases in between. The CDR3 spans 13 residues. DNA for the CDR3: TGTGCCAGCAGTTATCTGAGCACAGATACGCAGTATTTT. Its translation: CASSYLSTDTQYF.

In regard to this clone: Relative to the germline gene, one junction end is altered; a read error may explain this. The chain recombines TRBV27 with TRBJ2-1; D perhaps matches TRBD2 (5 bases). In germline, CDR1 is MNHEY, CDR2 SMNVEV (reference sequence). This CDR3 has 14 residues. The CDR3 loop is CASSTRRVYSEQFF. The CDR3, as DNA: TGTGCCAGCAGTACTAGGAGAGTGTACAGTGAGCAGTTCTTC.

The chain combines TRBV6-5 with TRBJ2-7, with a weak D call TRBD2 (6 bases). V lost 8 bases and J 2 bases, leaving 13 bases between the germline ends. This CDR3 comprises 13 residues. CDR1 MNHEY and CDR2 SVGAGI come from the germline V gene. The CDR3 spells CASLLAPTYEQYF. In nucleotides, the CDR3 is TGTGCCAGCCTCCTAGCGCCAACCTACGAGCAGTACTTC.

Note on this clone: Different DNA sequences within this sample yield the same CDR3. The rearrangement links TRBV18 to TRBJ2-7, with 7 bases lining up with TRBD2. J was trimmed by 2 bases and V by 0 bases; bases with no gene match: 1. Germline V gives CDR1 KGHSH, CDR2 LQKENI. This CDR3 spans 14 amino acids. This CDR3 reads CASSPPAGAYEQYF. In DNA, the CDR3 is TGTGCCAGCTCACCACCGGCGGGAGCCTACGAGCAGTACTTC. Filled out from reference TRBV18 and TRBJ2-7, the complete variable domain reads NAGVMQNPRHLVRRRGQEARLRCSPMKGHSHVYWYRQLPEEGLKFMVYLQKENIIDESGMPKERFSAEFPKEGPSILRIQQVVRGDSAAYFCASSPPAGAYEQYFGPGTRLTVT.